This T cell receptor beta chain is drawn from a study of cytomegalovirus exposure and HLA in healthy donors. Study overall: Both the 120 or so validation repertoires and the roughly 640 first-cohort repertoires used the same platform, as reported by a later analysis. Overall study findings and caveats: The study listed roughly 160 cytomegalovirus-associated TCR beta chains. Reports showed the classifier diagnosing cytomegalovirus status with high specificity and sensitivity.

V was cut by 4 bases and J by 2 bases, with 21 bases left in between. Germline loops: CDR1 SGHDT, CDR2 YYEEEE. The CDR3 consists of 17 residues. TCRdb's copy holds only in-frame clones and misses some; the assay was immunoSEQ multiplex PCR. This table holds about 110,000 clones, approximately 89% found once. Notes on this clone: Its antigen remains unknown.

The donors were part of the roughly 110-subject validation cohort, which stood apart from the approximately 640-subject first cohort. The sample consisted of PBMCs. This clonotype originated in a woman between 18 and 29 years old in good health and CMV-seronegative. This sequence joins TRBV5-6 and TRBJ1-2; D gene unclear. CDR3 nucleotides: TGTGCCAGCAGCCCACTAAGGCCAGCGTCTTTAAACTATGGCTACACCTTC. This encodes CASSPLRPASLNYGYTF.